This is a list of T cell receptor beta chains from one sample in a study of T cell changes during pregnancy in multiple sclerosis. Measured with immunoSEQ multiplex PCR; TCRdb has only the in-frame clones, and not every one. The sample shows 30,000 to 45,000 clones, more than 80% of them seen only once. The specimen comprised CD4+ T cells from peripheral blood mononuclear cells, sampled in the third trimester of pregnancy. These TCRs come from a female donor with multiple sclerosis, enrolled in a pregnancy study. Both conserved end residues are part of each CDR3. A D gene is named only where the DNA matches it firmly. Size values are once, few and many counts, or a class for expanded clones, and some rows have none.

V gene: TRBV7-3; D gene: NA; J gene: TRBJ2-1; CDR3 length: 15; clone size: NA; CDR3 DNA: TGTGCCAGCAGCGTAAACACCGGCGGCTACAATGAGCAGTTCTTC; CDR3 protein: CASSVNTGGYNEQFF
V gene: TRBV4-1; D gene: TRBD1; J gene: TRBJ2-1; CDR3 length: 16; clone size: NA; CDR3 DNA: TGCGCCAGCAGCACCCCGGACAGGGCCTCCTACAATGAGCAGTTCTTC; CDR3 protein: CASSTPDRASYNEQFF
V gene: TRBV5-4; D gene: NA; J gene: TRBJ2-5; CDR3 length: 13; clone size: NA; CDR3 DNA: TGTGCCAGCAGCTTCGAGCCCCAAGAGACCCAGTACTTC; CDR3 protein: CASSFEPQETQYF
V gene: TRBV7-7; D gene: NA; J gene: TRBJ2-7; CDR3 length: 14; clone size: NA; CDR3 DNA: TGTGCCAGCAGCTCGGGAGATCGCGCGGGCGAGCAGTACTTC; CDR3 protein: CASSSGDRAGEQYF
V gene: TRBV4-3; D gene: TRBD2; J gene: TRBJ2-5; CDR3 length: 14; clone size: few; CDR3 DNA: TGCGCCAGCAGCCAGGGACTAACTGCCGAGACCCAGTACTTC; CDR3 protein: CASSQGLTAETQYF
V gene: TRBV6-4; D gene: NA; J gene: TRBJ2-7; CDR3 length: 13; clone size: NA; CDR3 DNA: TGTGCCAGCAGCTCGGACTTAGGCTACGAGCAGTACTTC; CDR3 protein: CASSSDLGYEQYF
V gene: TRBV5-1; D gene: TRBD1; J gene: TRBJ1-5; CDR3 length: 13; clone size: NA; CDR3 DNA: TGCGCCAGCTCCCGGACAGGGAATCAGCCCCAGCATTTT; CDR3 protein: CASSRTGNQPQHF
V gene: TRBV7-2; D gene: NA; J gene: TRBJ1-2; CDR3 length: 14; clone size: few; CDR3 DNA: TGTGCCAGCAGCTTACAAGGCAGGGTTGATGGCTACACCTTC; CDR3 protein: CASSLQGRVDGYTF
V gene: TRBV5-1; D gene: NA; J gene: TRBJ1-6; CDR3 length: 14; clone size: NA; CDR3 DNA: TGCGCCAGCAGCTTTACAGTGAGTAAAGCACCCCTCCACTTT; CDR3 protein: CASSFTVSKAPLHF
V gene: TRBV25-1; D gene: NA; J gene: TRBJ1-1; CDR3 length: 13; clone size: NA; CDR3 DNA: TGTGCCAGCAGTGGGGCAGGGAACACTGAAGCTTTCTTT; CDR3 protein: CASSGAGNTEAFF
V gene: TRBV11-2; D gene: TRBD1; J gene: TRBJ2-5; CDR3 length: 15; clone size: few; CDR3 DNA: TGTGCCAGCAGCTCCCGGACAGGGGGCGGCGAGACCCAGTACTTC; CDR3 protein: CASSSRTGGGETQYF
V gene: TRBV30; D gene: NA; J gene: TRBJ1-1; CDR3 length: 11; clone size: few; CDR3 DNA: TGTGCCTGGAATAGGAACACTGAAGCTTTCTTT; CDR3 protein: CAWNRNTEAFF
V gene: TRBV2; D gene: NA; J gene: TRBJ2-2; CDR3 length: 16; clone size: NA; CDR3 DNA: TGTGCCAGCAGTGATATAAGACAGTGGGGCACCGGGGAGCTGTTTTTT; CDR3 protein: CASSDIRQWGTGELFF
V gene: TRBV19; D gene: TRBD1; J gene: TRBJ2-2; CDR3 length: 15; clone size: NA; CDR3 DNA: TGTGCCAGTAGCCTCATACAGGGGGCGGACGGGGAGCTGTTTTTT; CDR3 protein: CASSLIQGADGELFF
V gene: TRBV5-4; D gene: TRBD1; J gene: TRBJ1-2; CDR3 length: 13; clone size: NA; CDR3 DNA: TGTGCCAGCAGCCGGGACAGAAAGGATGGCTACACCTTC; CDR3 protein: CASSRDRKDGYTF
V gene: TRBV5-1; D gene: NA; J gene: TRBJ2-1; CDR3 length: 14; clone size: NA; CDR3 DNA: TGCGCCAGCAGCTTGGAGGGGTATGGCAATGAGCAGTTCTTC; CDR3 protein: CASSLEGYGNEQFF
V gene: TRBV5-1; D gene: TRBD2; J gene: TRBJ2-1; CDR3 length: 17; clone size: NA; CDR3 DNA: TGCGCCAGCAGCGCACCCCCCGGGACTAGCGGGAGCTATGAGCAGTTCTTC; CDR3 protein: CASSAPPGTSGSYEQFF
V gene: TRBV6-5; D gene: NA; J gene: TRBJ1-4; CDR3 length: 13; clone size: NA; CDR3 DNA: TGTGCCAGCAGTCCCCTCGGTCGTGAAAAACTGTTTTTT; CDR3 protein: CASSPLGREKLFF
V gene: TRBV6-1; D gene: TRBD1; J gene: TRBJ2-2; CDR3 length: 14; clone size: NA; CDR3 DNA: TGTGCCAGCAACCGACAGGGGGCCACCGGGGAGCTGTTTTTT; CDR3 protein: CASNRQGATGELFF
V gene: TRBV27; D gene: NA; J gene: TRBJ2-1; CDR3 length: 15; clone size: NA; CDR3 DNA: TGTGCCAGCAGTGCCCGGACTCTTATGGGGAATGAGCAGTTCTTC; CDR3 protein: CASSARTLMGNEQFF
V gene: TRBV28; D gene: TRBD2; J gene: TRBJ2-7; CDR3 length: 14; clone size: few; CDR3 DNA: TGTGCCAGCAGAGGAAGCGGGAGGGGTTGGGAGCAGTACTTC; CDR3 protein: CASRGSGRGWEQYF
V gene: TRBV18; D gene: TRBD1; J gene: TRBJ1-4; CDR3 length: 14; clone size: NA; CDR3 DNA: TGTGCCAGCTCACCACAGGGGGCTGATGAAAAACTGTTTTTT; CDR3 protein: CASSPQGADEKLFF
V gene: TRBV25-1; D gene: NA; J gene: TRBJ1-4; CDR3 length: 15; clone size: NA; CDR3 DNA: TGTGCCAGCAGTGCTCCGGGACACCTAAATGAAAAACTGTTTTTT; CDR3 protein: CASSAPGHLNEKLFF
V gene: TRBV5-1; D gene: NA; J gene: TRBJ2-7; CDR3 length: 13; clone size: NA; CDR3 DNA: TGCGCCAGCAGCTTGGACAGGGTCGGGGAGCAGTACTTC; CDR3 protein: CASSLDRVGEQYF
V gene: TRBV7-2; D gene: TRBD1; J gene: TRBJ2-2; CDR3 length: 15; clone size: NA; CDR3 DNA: TGTGCCAGCAGCTTTGGACAGGGGTCAACCGGGGAGCTGTTTTTT; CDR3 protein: CASSFGQGSTGELFF
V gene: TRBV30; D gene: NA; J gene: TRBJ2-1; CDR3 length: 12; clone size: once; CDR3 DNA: TGTGCCTGGAGTGTGGGCCGCCCTGAGCAGTTCTTC; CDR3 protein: CAWSVGRPEQFF
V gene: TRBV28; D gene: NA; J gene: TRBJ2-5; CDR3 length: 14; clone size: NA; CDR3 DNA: TGTGCCAGCAGGGCTGTAGCTCGACAAGAGACCCAGTACTTC; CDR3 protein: CASRAVARQETQYF
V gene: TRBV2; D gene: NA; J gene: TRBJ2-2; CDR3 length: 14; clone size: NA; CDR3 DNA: TGTGCCAGCAGTGAGCCAGGGGACACCGGGGAGCTGTTTTTT; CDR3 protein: CASSEPGDTGELFF
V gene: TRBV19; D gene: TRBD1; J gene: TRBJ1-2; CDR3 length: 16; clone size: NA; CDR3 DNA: TGTGCCAGTAGTATTCTCCCGGGACAGGGGGCGCGCGGCTACACCTTC; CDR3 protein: CASSILPGQGARGYTF